This T cell receptor beta chain was obtained from a study of kidney transplant recipient with SARS-CoV-2 infection. With regard to this clonotype: Possible read error: a much larger clone is one base away.

Germline assignment: CDR1 KGHDR and CDR2 SFDVKD. The length of the CDR3 is 17 residues. Trimming took 9 bases from V and 4 from J, leaving 26 bases between them. TCRdb fed the reads into MiXCR, producing one record per CDR3 protein. Altogether approximately 240,000 distinct CDR3 sequences are present, about 30% being singletons, with the ten largest covering 7% to 8%. Sequenced material: a blood sample, taken at baseline and on day 111 from a kidney transplant recipient. This TCR was sampled from a male patient between 25 and 39 years old who had COVID-19 and was a kidney transplant recipient. The T cells may partly be graft donor cells. V gene TRBV24-1 combines with J gene TRBJ1-2; D is unclear. In DNA form, the CDR3 reads TGTGCCACCGGTAATCGGCTTAGTACCAGAAAGACCTATGGCTACACCTTC. Protein sequence: CATGNRLSTRKTYGYTF.